A selection of T cell receptor beta chains follows, all from one sample in a study of PD-1 blockade in classical Hodgkin lymphoma. Generated by immunoSEQ multiplex PCR, the TCRdb table keeps only in-frame clones and is missing some. The repertoire holds 20,000 to 30,000 clones, with around 63% as singletons. Sequenced material: peripheral blood mononuclear cells (PBMCs), taken at baseline. These receptors all stem from a human donor with classical Hodgkin lymphoma. The CDR3 runs from the conserved cysteine through the conserved F or W. A D gene is named only where the DNA matches it firmly. Rows may omit the clone size; those that give it use once, few, many or a size class.

abundance: -; j_gene: TRBJ1-2; v_gene: TRBV7-9; d_gene: -; CDR3nt: TGTGCCAGCACCAACGGCACAGTTCACTATGGCTACACCTTC; CDR3aa: CASTNGTVHYGYTF
abundance: -; j_gene: TRBJ2-3; v_gene: TRBV27; d_gene: TRBD2; CDR3nt: TGTGCCAGCAGTTTAAATGGTTGGACTAGCGGGGGGGGCCCGTTTGAGGATACGCAGTATTTT; CDR3aa: CASSLNGWTSGGGPFEDTQYF
abundance: -; j_gene: TRBJ1-4; v_gene: TRBV5-4; d_gene: -; CDR3nt: TGTGCCAGCAGCTTGGGTGGCCGTAATGAAAAACTGTTTTTT; CDR3aa: CASSLGGRNEKLFF
abundance: few; j_gene: TRBJ1-2; v_gene: TRBV10-3; d_gene: -; CDR3nt: TGTGCCATCAGTGAGCAAAGATCTAACTATGGCTACACCTTC; CDR3aa: CAISEQRSNYGYTF
abundance: few; j_gene: TRBJ2-1; v_gene: TRBV11-2; d_gene: -; CDR3nt: TGTGCCAGCAGCTTAGAGCCACCTAACAATGAGCAGTTCTTC; CDR3aa: CASSLEPPNNEQFF
abundance: once; j_gene: TRBJ2-7; v_gene: TRBV6-5; d_gene: -; CDR3nt: TGTGCCAGCAGTCACCTTGGGGGTAAATCCTACGAGCAGTACTTC; CDR3aa: CASSHLGGKSYEQYF
abundance: -; j_gene: TRBJ1-2; v_gene: TRBV5-4; d_gene: -; CDR3nt: TGTGCCAGCAGCTTGGCGGACAGCTACTACTATGGCTACACCTTC; CDR3aa: CASSLADSYYYGYTF
abundance: -; j_gene: TRBJ1-1; v_gene: TRBV5-4; d_gene: -; CDR3nt: TGTGCCAGCAGCTTGGGGGGGGAAGATGAAGCTTTCTTT; CDR3aa: CASSLGGEDEAFF
abundance: once; j_gene: TRBJ1-1; v_gene: TRBV28; d_gene: -; CDR3nt: TGTGCCGGCAGTTTATTAGTTGGGACTGAAGCTTTCTTT; CDR3aa: CAGSLLVGTEAFF
abundance: -; j_gene: TRBJ1-1; v_gene: TRBV5-1; d_gene: -; CDR3nt: TGCGCCAGCAGCTTGGAGATAGGGGAGAGAACTGAAGCTTTCTTT; CDR3aa: CASSLEIGERTEAFF
abundance: once; j_gene: TRBJ2-5; v_gene: TRBV5-4; d_gene: -; CDR3nt: TGTGCCAGCAGCCTCTTGGGGGGACAAGAGACCCAGTACTTC; CDR3aa: CASSLLGGQETQYF
abundance: few; j_gene: TRBJ1-1; v_gene: TRBV27; d_gene: -; CDR3nt: TGTGCCAGCCAGGACGGCATGAACACTGAAGCTTTCTTT; CDR3aa: CASQDGMNTEAFF
abundance: -; j_gene: TRBJ2-5; v_gene: TRBV5-6; d_gene: -; CDR3nt: TGTGCCAGCAGCTTGAGGGTGGAAGGGTGGGAAGAGACCCAGTACTTC; CDR3aa: CASSLRVEGWEETQYF
abundance: -; j_gene: TRBJ2-1; v_gene: TRBV7-3; d_gene: -; CDR3nt: TGTGCCAGCAGCTCTGGACCTCTTAGCGCTTACTCCTACAATGAGCAGTTCTTC; CDR3aa: CASSSGPLSAYSYNEQFF
abundance: once; j_gene: TRBJ1-1; v_gene: TRBV5-1; d_gene: -; CDR3nt: TGCGCCAGCAGCTTGGCCCCAGCAGGGGCGAGTACTGAAGCTTTCTTT; CDR3aa: CASSLAPAGASTEAFF
abundance: -; j_gene: TRBJ2-5; v_gene: TRBV7-7; d_gene: TRBD1; CDR3nt: TGTGCTAGCAGCTCCGGACAGGGTTTGGAGACCCAGTACTTC; CDR3aa: CASSSGQGLETQYF
abundance: -; j_gene: TRBJ2-1; v_gene: TRBV2; d_gene: -; CDR3nt: TGTGCCAGCAGTGAGCCTAGCTTGGTCTACAATGAGCAGTTCTTC; CDR3aa: CASSEPSLVYNEQFF
abundance: -; j_gene: TRBJ2-2; v_gene: TRBV5-1; d_gene: -; CDR3nt: TGCGCCAGCAGCTTGGTAGGGAACCCGAACACCGGGGAGCTGTTTTTT; CDR3aa: CASSLVGNPNTGELFF
abundance: -; j_gene: TRBJ2-7; v_gene: TRBV11-3; d_gene: -; CDR3nt: TGTGCCAGAACCTCTGGGGATGGGACCTACGAGCAGTACTTC; CDR3aa: CARTSGDGTYEQYF
abundance: medium-sized; j_gene: TRBJ1-1; v_gene: TRBV5-4; d_gene: -; CDR3nt: TGTGCCTGGGGATCCCCTGAAGCTTTCTTT; CDR3aa: CAWGSPEAFF
abundance: few; j_gene: TRBJ2-7; v_gene: TRBV27; d_gene: -; CDR3nt: TGTGCCAGCAGTCTGGGGACAGCGGGCTACGAGCAGTACTTC; CDR3aa: CASSLGTAGYEQYF
abundance: -; j_gene: TRBJ1-1; v_gene: TRBV28; d_gene: -; CDR3nt: TGTGCCAGTTCAGACAGAATGAACACTGAAGCTTTCTTT; CDR3aa: CASSDRMNTEAFF
abundance: -; j_gene: TRBJ1-1; v_gene: TRBV6-5; d_gene: -; CDR3nt: TGTGCCAGCAACGGTCCGGGGTTGAACACTGAAGCTTTCTTT; CDR3aa: CASNGPGLNTEAFF
abundance: medium-sized; j_gene: TRBJ2-1; v_gene: TRBV7-9; d_gene: TRBD2; CDR3nt: TGTGCCAGCACCATGGGGGGGGAGACCTACAATGAGCAGTTCTTC; CDR3aa: CASTMGGETYNEQFF
abundance: -; j_gene: TRBJ1-1; v_gene: TRBV7-6; d_gene: -; CDR3nt: TGTGCCAGCAGCTCACAAATGAACACTGAAGCTTTCTTT; CDR3aa: CASSSQMNTEAFF
abundance: -; j_gene: TRBJ1-1; v_gene: TRBV6-1; d_gene: -; CDR3nt: TGTGCCAGCAGTGAAGTAGACGGGAACACTGAAGCTTTCTTT; CDR3aa: CASSEVDGNTEAFF
abundance: -; j_gene: TRBJ1-6; v_gene: TRBV5-4; d_gene: TRBD1; CDR3nt: TGTGCCGGCCAGGACAGGGAGGTTTCACCCCTCCACTTT; CDR3aa: CAGQDREVSPLHF
abundance: -; j_gene: TRBJ2-3; v_gene: TRBV7-2; d_gene: -; CDR3nt: TGTGCCAGCAGCTTGAAGGGGGGGAGCACAGATACGCAGTATTTT; CDR3aa: CASSLKGGSTDTQYF
abundance: -; j_gene: TRBJ1-1; v_gene: TRBV9; d_gene: -; CDR3nt: TGTGCCAGCAGCGGAGCCGGGACACCCGCCCGTGAGGCTTTCTTT; CDR3aa: CASSGAGTPAREAFF
abundance: -; j_gene: TRBJ2-3; v_gene: TRBV2; d_gene: TRBD2; CDR3nt: TGTGCCAGCCACTCTTTAGCGGGGTTTAGCACAGATACGCAGTATTTT; CDR3aa: CASHSLAGFSTDTQYF
abundance: -; j_gene: TRBJ1-1; v_gene: TRBV6-5; d_gene: -; CDR3nt: TGTGCCAGCAGTTACTTTGCTCGTAACACTGAAGCTTTCTTT; CDR3aa: CASSYFARNTEAFF
abundance: -; j_gene: TRBJ2-1; v_gene: TRBV6-1; d_gene: -; CDR3nt: TGTGCCAGCAGTGAAGCCAGTTACTCTGATGAGCAGTTCTTC; CDR3aa: CASSEASYSDEQFF
abundance: -; j_gene: TRBJ2-7; v_gene: TRBV11-2; d_gene: TRBD1; CDR3nt: TGTGCCAGCAGTTTACAGACAGGGTACGAGCAGTACTTC; CDR3aa: CASSLQTGYEQYF
abundance: -; j_gene: TRBJ2-1; v_gene: TRBV6-8; d_gene: -; CDR3nt: TGTGCCAACCCGTACGGTGCCCCTGAGCAGTTCTTC; CDR3aa: CANPYGAPEQFF
abundance: -; j_gene: TRBJ2-1; v_gene: TRBV19; d_gene: TRBD1; CDR3nt: TGTGCCAGTAGTCCATCCCTGGGACAGGCCTTCTACAATGAGCAGTTCTTC; CDR3aa: CASSPSLGQAFYNEQFF
abundance: -; j_gene: TRBJ2-2; v_gene: TRBV10-1; d_gene: -; CDR3nt: TGCGCCAGCAGTGAGCGGGGATCGGACGGGGAGCTGTTTTTT; CDR3aa: CASSERGSDGELFF
abundance: once; j_gene: TRBJ2-7; v_gene: TRBV6-5; d_gene: -; CDR3nt: TGTGCCAGCAGTTACTCTCCAGGGGCCGGCGAGCAGTACTTC; CDR3aa: CASSYSPGAGEQYF
abundance: -; j_gene: TRBJ2-2; v_gene: TRBV5-1; d_gene: -; CDR3nt: TGCGCCAGCTCGACAGAGGGTTCCGGGGAGCTGTTTTTT; CDR3aa: CASSTEGSGELFF
abundance: -; j_gene: TRBJ2-1; v_gene: TRBV4-1; d_gene: TRBD1; CDR3nt: TGCGCCAGCAGCCACCCGGACGGGACAGATTCCAATGAGCAGTTCTTC; CDR3aa: CASSHPDGTDSNEQFF
abundance: -; j_gene: TRBJ2-1; v_gene: TRBV5-6; d_gene: -; CDR3nt: TGTGCCAGCAGCAAAGACTCAATAGAGCAGTTCTTC; CDR3aa: CASSKDSIEQFF
abundance: -; j_gene: TRBJ1-1; v_gene: TRBV7-8; d_gene: -; CDR3nt: TGTGCCAGCAGCTTTTCGAGCACCGGGATGGGCATGAACACTGAAGCTTTCTTT; CDR3aa: CASSFSSTGMGMNTEAFF
abundance: -; j_gene: TRBJ2-3; v_gene: TRBV4-1; d_gene: TRBD2; CDR3nt: TGCGCCAGCAGCCAAGTTTTTCATGGGAGGGCGAGCACAGATACGCAGTATTTT; CDR3aa: CASSQVFHGRASTDTQYF
abundance: -; j_gene: TRBJ2-7; v_gene: TRBV28; d_gene: -; CDR3nt: TGTGCCAGCAGTTTGGTCGGGCAGGGACACTCCTACGAGCAGTACTTC; CDR3aa: CASSLVGQGHSYEQYF